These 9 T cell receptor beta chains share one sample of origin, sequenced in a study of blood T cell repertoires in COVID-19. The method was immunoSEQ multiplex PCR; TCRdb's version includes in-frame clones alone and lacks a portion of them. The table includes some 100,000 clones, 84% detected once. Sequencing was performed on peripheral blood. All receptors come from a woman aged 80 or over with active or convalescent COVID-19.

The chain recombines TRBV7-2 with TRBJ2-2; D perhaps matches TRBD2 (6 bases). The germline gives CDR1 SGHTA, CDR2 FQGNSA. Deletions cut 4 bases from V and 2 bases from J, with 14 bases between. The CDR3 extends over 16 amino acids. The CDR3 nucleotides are TGTGCCAGCAGCTCTACTTCGGGACTTAACACCGGGGAGCTGTTTTTT. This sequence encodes CASSSTSGLNTGELFF.

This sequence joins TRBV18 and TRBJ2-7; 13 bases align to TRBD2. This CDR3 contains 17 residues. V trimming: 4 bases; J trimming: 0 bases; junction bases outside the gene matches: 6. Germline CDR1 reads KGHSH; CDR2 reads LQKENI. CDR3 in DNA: TGTGCCAGCTCACGAGGGACTAGCGGGGCCCCCTCCTACGAGCAGTACTTC. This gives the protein CASSRGTSGAPSYEQYF.

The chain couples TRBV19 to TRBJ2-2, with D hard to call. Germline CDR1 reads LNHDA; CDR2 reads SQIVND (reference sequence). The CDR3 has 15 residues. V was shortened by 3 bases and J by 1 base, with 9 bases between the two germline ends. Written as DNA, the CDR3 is TGTGCCAGTAGTATTTTCGAGTGGAACACCGGGGAGCTGTTTTTT. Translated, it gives CASSIFEWNTGELFF.

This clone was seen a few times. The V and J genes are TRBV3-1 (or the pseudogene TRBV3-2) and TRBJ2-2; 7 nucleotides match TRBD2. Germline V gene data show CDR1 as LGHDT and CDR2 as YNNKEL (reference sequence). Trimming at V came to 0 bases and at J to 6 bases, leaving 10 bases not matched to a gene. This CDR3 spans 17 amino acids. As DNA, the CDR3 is TGTGCCAGCAGCCAAGATCGGGGCGGGAGTCGCGCCGGGGAGCTGTTTTTT. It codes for CASSQDRGGSRAGELFF.

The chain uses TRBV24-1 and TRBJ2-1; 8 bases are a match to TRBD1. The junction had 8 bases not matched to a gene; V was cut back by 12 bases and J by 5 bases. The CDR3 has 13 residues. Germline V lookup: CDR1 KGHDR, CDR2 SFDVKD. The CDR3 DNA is TGTGCCGTGGGTCAGGGGGCGAACAATGAGCAGTTCTTC. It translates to CAVGQGANNEQFF.

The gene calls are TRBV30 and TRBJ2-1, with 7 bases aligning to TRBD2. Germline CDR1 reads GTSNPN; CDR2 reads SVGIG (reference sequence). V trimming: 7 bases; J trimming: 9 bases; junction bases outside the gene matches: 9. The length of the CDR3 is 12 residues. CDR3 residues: CASRRGLGEQFF. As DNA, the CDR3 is TGTGCCTCCAGGCGAGGACTAGGTGAGCAGTTCTTC.

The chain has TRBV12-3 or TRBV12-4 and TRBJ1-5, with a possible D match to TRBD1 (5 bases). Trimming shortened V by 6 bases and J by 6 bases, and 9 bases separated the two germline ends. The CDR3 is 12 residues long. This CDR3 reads CASRNQGQPQHF. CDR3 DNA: TGTGCCAGCAGGAACCAGGGTCAGCCCCAGCATTTT.

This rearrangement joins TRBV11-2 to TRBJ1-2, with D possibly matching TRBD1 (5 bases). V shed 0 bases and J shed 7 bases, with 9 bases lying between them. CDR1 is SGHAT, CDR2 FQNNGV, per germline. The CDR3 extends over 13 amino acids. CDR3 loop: CASSLDRVGGYTF. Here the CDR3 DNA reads TGTGCCAGCAGCTTAGACAGGGTCGGTGGCTACACCTTC.

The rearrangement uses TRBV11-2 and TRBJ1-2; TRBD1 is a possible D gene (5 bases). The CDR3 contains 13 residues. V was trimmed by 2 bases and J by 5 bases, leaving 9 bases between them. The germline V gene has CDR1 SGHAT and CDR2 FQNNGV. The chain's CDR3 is CASSLRREYGYTF. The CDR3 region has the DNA TGTGCCAGCAGCTTACGCAGGGAATATGGCTACACCTTC.